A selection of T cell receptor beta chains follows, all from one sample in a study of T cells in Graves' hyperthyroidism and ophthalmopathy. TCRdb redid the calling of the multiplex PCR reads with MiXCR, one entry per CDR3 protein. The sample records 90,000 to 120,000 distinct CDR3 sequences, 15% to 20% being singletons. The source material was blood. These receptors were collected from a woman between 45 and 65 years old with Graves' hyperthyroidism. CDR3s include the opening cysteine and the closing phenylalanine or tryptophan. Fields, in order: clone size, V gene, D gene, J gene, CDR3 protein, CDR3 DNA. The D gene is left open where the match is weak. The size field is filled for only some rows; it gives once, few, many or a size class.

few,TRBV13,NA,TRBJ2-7,CASRPISGPGDEQYF,TGTGCCAGCAGGCCGATCAGCGGGCCTGGGGACGAGCAGTACTTC
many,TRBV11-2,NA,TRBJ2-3,CASSRSLDPSQYF,TGTGCCAGCAGCCGTTCTCTGGACCCTTCGCAGTATTTT
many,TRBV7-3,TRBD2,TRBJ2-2,CASSRGAYIGTSGRPVELFF,TGTGCCAGCAGCCGCGGTGCCTACATCGGGACTAGCGGGAGGCCTGTGGAGCTGTTTTTT
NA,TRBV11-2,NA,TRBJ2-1,CASSLVLALGDEQFF,TGTGCCAGCAGCTTAGTCTTAGCCCTGGGGGATGAGCAGTTCTTC
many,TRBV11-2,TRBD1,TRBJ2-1,CASSFGRGTGKNEQFF,TGTGCCAGCAGCTTCGGTCGAGGGACAGGGAAGAATGAGCAGTTCTTC
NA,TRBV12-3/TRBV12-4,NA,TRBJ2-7,CASSFTGNHEQYF,TGTGCCAGCAGTTTTACAGGGAACCACGAGCAGTACTTC
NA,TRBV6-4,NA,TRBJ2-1,CASSDSGRGTYNEQFF,TGTGCCAGCAGTGACTCGGGGAGGGGGACCTACAATGAGCAGTTCTTC
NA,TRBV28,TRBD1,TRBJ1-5,CAIGTGGLMGQGNQPQHF,TGTGCCATCGGGACAGGGGGATTGATGGGTCAGGGCAATCAGCCCCAGCATTTT
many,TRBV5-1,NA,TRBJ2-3,CASSLDGPYTDTQYF,TGCGCCAGCAGCTTGGACGGGCCGTACACAGATACGCAGTATTTT
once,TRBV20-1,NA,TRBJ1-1,CSARERGTNTEAFF,TGCAGTGCTAGAGAAAGGGGCACGAACACTGAAGCTTTCTTT
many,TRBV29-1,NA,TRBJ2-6,CSVEGGSGANVLTF,TGCAGCGTTGAAGGGGGCTCTGGGGCCAACGTCCTGACTTTC
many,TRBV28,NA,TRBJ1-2,CASSLDNLGGYTF,TGTGCCAGCAGTCTAGACAACCTGGGAGGCTACACCTTC
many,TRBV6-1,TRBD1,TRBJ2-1,CASSGQSGGNEQFF,TGTGCCAGCAGTGGACAATCAGGGGGCAATGAGCAGTTCTTC
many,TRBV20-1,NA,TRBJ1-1,CSARMVAEAFF,TGCAGTGCTAGGATGGTAGCTGAAGCTTTCTTT
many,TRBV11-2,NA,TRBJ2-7,CASSLVSFGGFYSYEQYF,TGTGCCAGCAGCTTAGTTTCATTTGGCGGGTTTTACTCCTACGAGCAGTACTTC
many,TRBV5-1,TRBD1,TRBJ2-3,CASSSQGAADTQYF,TGCGCCAGCAGCTCTCAGGGGGCTGCAGATACGCAGTATTTT